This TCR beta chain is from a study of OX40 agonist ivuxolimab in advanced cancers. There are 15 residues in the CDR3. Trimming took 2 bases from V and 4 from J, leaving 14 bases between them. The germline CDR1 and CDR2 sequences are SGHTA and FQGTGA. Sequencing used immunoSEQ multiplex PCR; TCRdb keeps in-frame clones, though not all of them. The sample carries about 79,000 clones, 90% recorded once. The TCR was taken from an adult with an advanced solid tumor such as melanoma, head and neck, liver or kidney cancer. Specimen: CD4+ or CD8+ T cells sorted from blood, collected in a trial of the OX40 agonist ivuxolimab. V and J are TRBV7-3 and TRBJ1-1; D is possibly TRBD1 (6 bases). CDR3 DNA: TGTGCCAGCAGCTTATTCGCAGGGGTTACCACTGAAGCTTTCTTT. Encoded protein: CASSLFAGVTTEAFF.